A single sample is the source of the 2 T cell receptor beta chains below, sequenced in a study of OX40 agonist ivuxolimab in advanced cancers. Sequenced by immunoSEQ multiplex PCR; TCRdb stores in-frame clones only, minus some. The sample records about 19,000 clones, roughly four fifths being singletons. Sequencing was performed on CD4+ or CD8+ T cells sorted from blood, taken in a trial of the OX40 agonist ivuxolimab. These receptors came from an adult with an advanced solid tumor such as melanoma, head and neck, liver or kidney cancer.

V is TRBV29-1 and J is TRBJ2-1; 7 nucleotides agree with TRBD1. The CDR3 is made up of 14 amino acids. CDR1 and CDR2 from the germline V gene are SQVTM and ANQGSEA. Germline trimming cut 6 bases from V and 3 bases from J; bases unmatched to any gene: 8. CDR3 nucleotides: TGCAGCGTCCGGGACAGCAGTATCTACAATGAGCAGTTCTTC. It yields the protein CSVRDSSIYNEQFF.

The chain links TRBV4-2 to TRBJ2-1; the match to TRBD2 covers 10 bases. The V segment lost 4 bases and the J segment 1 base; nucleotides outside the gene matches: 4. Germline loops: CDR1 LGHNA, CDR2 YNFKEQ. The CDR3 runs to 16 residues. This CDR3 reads CASSLGLAASYNEQFF. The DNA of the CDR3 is TGTGCCAGCAGCCTCGGACTAGCGGCTTCCTACAATGAGCAGTTCTTC.